Shown below are 15 T cell receptor beta chains from a single sample sequenced in a study of identical twins. TCRdb ran MiXCR on the 5' RACE reads and lists one entry per CDR3 protein. The table records some 250,000 distinct CDR3 sequences, about 13% of them present only once. These data were also reused for a study on yellow fever vaccine responses in identical twins.

The sample taken for sequencing was memory (CD45RO+) T cells sorted from blood. These receptors were taken from a woman between 18 and 30 years old in good health.

In its sample, this clonotype was seen many times. The rearrangement joins TRBV4-3 to TRBJ2-1, with D unresolved. This CDR3 spans 16 amino acids. Germline-derived CDR1 and CDR2 are LGHNA and YSLEER. Trimming pared 0 bases from V and 5 bases from J, leaving 14 bases between. The CDR3 here is CASSQDWAAPNNEQFF. The DNA of the CDR3 is TGCGCCAGCAGCCAAGATTGGGCAGCCCCAAACAATGAGCAGTTCTTC.

This clonotype has only a few counts. The chain carries TRBV29-1 and TRBJ2-1, with TRBD2 identical over 9 bases. The germline V gene encodes CDR1 SQVTM and CDR2 ANQGSEA. J gave up 6 bases and V 2 bases, and 5 bases lay outside the gene matches. The CDR3 spans 14 residues. CDR3 sequence reads: CSVELAGAGNEQFF. In nucleotides, the CDR3 is TGCAGCGTTGAATTAGCGGGAGCGGGCAATGAGCAGTTCTTC.

V is TRBV5-1 and J is TRBJ1-1; weak D call: TRBD1 (5 bases). In germline, CDR1 is SGHRS, CDR2 YFSETQ. Trimming removed 2 bases from V and 3 bases from J, with 17 bases in between. This CDR3 is 16 amino acids long. The CDR3 nucleotides read TGCGCCAGCAGCTTAAGGGCAGGCAGGGACCACACTGAAGCTTTCTTT. Translation: CASSLRAGRDHTEAFF. The variable domain in full, completed from reference TRBV5-1 and TRBJ1-1, reads KAGVTQTPRYLIKTRGQQVTLSCSPISGHRSVSWYQQTPGQGLQFLFEYFSETQRNKGNFPGRFSGRQFSNSRSEMNVSTLELGDSALYLCASSLRAGRDHTEAFFGQGTRLTVV.

This clonotype has just a few counts. This sequence joins TRBV5-1 and TRBJ1-6; D is undetermined. CDR3 size: 15 residues. V was pared by 1 base and J by 3 bases, with 8 bases between. From germline, CDR1 is SGHRS and CDR2 YFSETQ. The CDR3 spells CASSLSGFYNSPLHF. Here the CDR3 DNA reads TGCGCCAGCAGCTTGTCCGGGTTCTATAATTCACCCCTCCACTTT.

The chain combines TRBV20-1 with TRBJ2-7, with 11 positions matching TRBD2. Germline-derived CDR1 and CDR2 are DFQATT and SNEGSKA (reference sequence). With 6 bases clipped from V and 2 bases from J, the junction kept 18 bases outside the gene matches. The CDR3 contains 18 residues. Here the CDR3 reads CSAEPSGGPQLPAYEQYF. The DNA for the CDR3 is TGCAGTGCAGAACCTAGCGGGGGGCCGCAATTACCCGCCTACGAGCAGTACTTC.

V usage is TRBV19 and J usage is TRBJ2-3; TRBD1 agrees at 10 bases. Germline V gene lookup returns CDR1 LNHDA and CDR2 SQIVND (reference sequence). Trimming removed 3 bases from V and 4 bases from J; junction bases left unmatched: 7. The CDR3 length is 16 residues. The CDR3 region is CASSMAGQGIPDTQYF. CDR3 sequence (DNA): TGTGCCAGTAGTATGGCGGGACAGGGGATACCAGATACGCAGTATTTT.

This sequence joins TRBV28 and TRBJ2-5, with TRBD2 identical over 14 bases. Germline V gives CDR1 MDHEN, CDR2 SYDVKM. The junction had 18 bases not matched to a gene; V was cut back by 8 bases and J by 4 bases. The CDR3 runs to 19 residues. In DNA, the CDR3 is TGTGCCAGCTGCCCCTTTGGGACTAGCGGGAGTAAGTTGGGAGAGACCCAGTACTTC. This gives the protein CASCPFGTSGSKLGETQYF. The full variable domain, completed using reference TRBV28 and TRBJ2-5, is DVKVTQSSRYLVKRTGEKVFLECVQDMDHENMFWYRQDPGLGLRLIYFSYDVKMKEKGDIPEGYSVSREKKERFSLILESASTNQTSMYLCASCPFGTSGSKLGETQYFGPGTRLLVL.

This clonotype has more than one count but fewer than ten. The chain links TRBV12-3 or TRBV12-4 to TRBJ2-7; TRBD2 aligns across 8 bases. V trimming: 6 bases; J trimming: 6 bases; junction bases outside the gene matches: 7. CDR3 length: 13 residues. CDR3 sequence: CASRGTRGSEQYF. Written as DNA, the CDR3 is TGTGCCAGCAGGGGGACTAGAGGCTCCGAGCAGTACTTC.

This chain uses TRBV7-2 with TRBJ2-7; D might be TRBD2 (7 bases). The V gene's germline CDR1 is SGHTA and CDR2 FQGNSA. The V gene lost 5 bases and the J gene lost 3 bases, with 17 bases spanning the gap. The CDR3 totals 15 residues. For the CDR3, the DNA is TGTGCCAGCAGCCAGGCTTGGGGGGGGCACTACGAGCAGTACTTC. Amino acids: CASSQAWGGHYEQYF. The entire variable domain, with the rest obtained from reference TRBV7-2 and TRBJ2-7, is as follows: GAGVSQSPSNKVTEKGKDVELRCDPISGHTALYWYRQSLGQGLEFLIYFQGNSAPDKSGLPSDRFSAERTGGSVSTLTIQRTQQEDSAVYLCASSQAWGGHYEQYFGPGTRLTVT.

This clonotype was recorded at least ten times. V usage is TRBV5-4 and J usage is TRBJ2-2; 9 bases are shared with TRBD1. V lost 3 bases, J lost 7 bases, and 7 bases stayed unmatched. CDR3 length equals 15 residues. Germline V gene sequence: CDR1 SGHNT, CDR2 YYREEE (reference sequence). The DNA for the CDR3 is TGTGCCAGCAGCTCCCCCGGGACAGGGTACGGGGAGCTGTTTTTT. Translating it yields CASSSPGTGYGELFF.

The chain links TRBV6-1 to TRBJ2-7, with D possibly being TRBD1 (6 bases). Germline V lookup: CDR1 MNHNS, CDR2 SASEGT. The CDR3 length is 16 residues. Trimming shortened V by 6 bases and J by 1 base, and 19 bases separated the two germline ends. The chain's CDR3 is CASSDREWGQSYEQYF. The DNA for the CDR3 is TGTGCCAGCAGCGATAGGGAGTGGGGACAATCCTACGAGCAGTACTTC.

This clonotype was counted between two and nine times. The chain has TRBV20-1 and TRBJ2-2; TRBD1 aligns across 7 bases. CDR1 is DFQATT and CDR2 is SNEGSKA in the germline V gene (reference sequence). Trimming removed 6 bases from V and 2 bases from J; junction bases left unmatched: 6. CDR3 size: 14 residues. For the CDR3, the DNA is TGCAGTGCCACCGGGACAGCTAACACCGGGGAGCTGTTTTTT. Its translation: CSATGTANTGELFF.

The sample holds many counts of this clonotype. This rearrangement joins TRBV4-1 to TRBJ2-7; tentatively, D is TRBD1 or TRBD2 (6 bases each). V lost 0 bases and J lost 2, with 11 bases in between. This CDR3 is 15 amino acids long. The germline gives CDR1 MGHRA, CDR2 YSYEKL. The CDR3 reads CASSQEGGKAYEQYF. For the CDR3, the DNA is TGCGCCAGCAGCCAAGAAGGGGGGAAAGCCTACGAGCAGTACTTC.

This clonotype came up a few times. This rearrangement joins TRBV18 to TRBJ2-2; perhaps TRBD2 as D (6 bases). The germline V gene has CDR1 KGHSH and CDR2 LQKENI. V was pared by 3 bases and J by 6 bases, with 8 bases between. This CDR3 spans 13 amino acids. The CDR3 sequence is CASSPTRPGELFF. The CDR3 nucleotides read TGTGCCAGCTCACCGACTAGGCCCGGGGAGCTGTTTTTT.

This clonotype was picked up a small number of times. The chain couples TRBV4-2 to TRBJ2-4, with D uncertain. CDR3 length: 19 residues. The germline V gene encodes CDR1 LGHNA and CDR2 YNFKEQ. Trimming left V 2 bases short and J 0 bases short, with 20 bases between. CDR3 in DNA: TGTGCCAGCAGCCAACAAATCAGGACGTTTTCGCTAGCCAAAAACATTCAGTACTTC. It codes for CASSQQIRTFSLAKNIQYF.